These T cell receptor beta chains were read from a single sample in a study of Ad26.COV2.S vaccination and SARS-CoV-2 variants. This table comes from immunoSEQ multiplex PCR, and its TCRdb copy is limited to in-frame clones, with some not included. There are around 350,000 clones in the sample; around 83% occur only once, and 2.5% to 3.5% lies in the top ten. This specimen consisted of peripheral blood, obtained in a trial of Ad26.COV2.S vaccine versus placebo. Receptors were obtained from a person aged 18-65 years who received the Ad26.COV2.S COVID-19 vaccine or a placebo. Each CDR3 is given without its conserved first and last residue. The size field is filled for only some rows; it gives once, few, many or a size class.

J,size,V,CDR3
TRBJ2-7,NA,TRBV5-1,ASSSDRAYEQY
TRBJ2-1,NA,TRBV5-1,ASSPNSGNEQF
TRBJ2-5,NA,TRBV18,ASSTGTTGTQY
TRBJ1-5,NA,TRBV4-3,ASSPRLKNQPQH
TRBJ1-6,NA,TRBV11-2,ASSPQGVGYNSPLH
TRBJ2-6,NA,TRBV18,ASSPTGASSGANVLT
TRBJ1-1,once,TRBV27,ASSENTGTNTEAF
TRBJ1-2,NA,TRBV10-3,AITEDRALGDYGYT
TRBJ2-7,NA,TRBV4-1,ASSQFGEYEQY
TRBJ1-1,NA,TRBV6-2/TRBV6-3,ASSQQAQAF
TRBJ1-1,NA,TRBV4-3,ASSQVGQGETEAF
TRBJ1-5,NA,TRBV6-2/TRBV6-3,ASSPTRQGQQPQH
TRBJ2-1,NA,TRBV5-1,ASSLGLAGGKNEQF
TRBJ2-1,NA,TRBV27,ASSTGYNYNEQF
TRBJ1-3,NA,TRBV4-3,ASSQAKGVGNTIY
TRBJ1-2,few,TRBV5-1,ASSAGTAFYGYT
TRBJ1-5,NA,TRBV30,AWARQENQPQH
TRBJ2-3,NA,TRBV3-1/TRBV3-2,ASRPGRRDTQY
TRBJ2-5,NA,TRBV6-5,ASSYSGGSETQY
TRBJ1-1,NA,TRBV10-1,ASRAQGNTEAF
TRBJ2-5,NA,TRBV7-7,ASSLAGGSQETQY
TRBJ2-1,NA,TRBV4-3,ASSQATQGYEQF
TRBJ2-7,NA,TRBV6-5,ASRDRATYEQY
TRBJ2-2,many,TRBV6-4,ASSDADTGELF
TRBJ1-1,NA,TRBV6-5,ASTRAINTEAF
TRBJ2-3,NA,TRBV30,ARRDTTSTDTQY
TRBJ2-1,NA,TRBV11-3,ASSLGQGSYNEQF
TRBJ2-7,few,TRBV5-6,ASSGSGGTYEQY
TRBJ1-5,NA,TRBV2,ASSRPDQPQH
TRBJ2-1,NA,TRBV5-6,ASSEGLAINNEQF
TRBJ1-1,once,TRBV7-8,ASSFADRVTEAF
TRBJ2-1,NA,TRBV7-2,ASSLEAGAYYNEQF
TRBJ1-5,NA,TRBV3-1/TRBV3-2,ASSFTGNNQPQH
TRBJ1-4,NA,TRBV15,ATSKTAYNEKLF
TRBJ2-7,NA,TRBV28,ASRQGREQY
TRBJ2-5,NA,TRBV10-3,AIRAGSQETQY
TRBJ1-2,NA,TRBV7-9,ASSDGQGSYGYT
TRBJ2-5,NA,TRBV19,ASSSRGGLGSETQY
TRBJ2-5,NA,TRBV6-1,ASSESGTGIRTQY
TRBJ2-3,NA,TRBV6-5,ASRQDPSRDTQY